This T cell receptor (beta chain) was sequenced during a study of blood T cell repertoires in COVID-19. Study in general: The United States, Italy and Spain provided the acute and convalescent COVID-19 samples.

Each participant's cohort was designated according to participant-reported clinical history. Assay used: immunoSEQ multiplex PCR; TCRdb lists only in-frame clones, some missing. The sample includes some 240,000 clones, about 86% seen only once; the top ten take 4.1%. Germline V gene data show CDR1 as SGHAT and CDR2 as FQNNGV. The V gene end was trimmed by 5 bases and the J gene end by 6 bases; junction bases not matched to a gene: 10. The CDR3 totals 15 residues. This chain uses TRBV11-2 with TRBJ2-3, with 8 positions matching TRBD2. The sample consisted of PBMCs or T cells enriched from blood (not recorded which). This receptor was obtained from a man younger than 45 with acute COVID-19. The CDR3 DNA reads TGTGCCAGCAGCCCCGGGACTAGGACTGGGGATACGCAGTATTTT. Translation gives CASSPGTRTGDTQYF.